This T cell receptor beta chain was profiled in a study of cytomegalovirus exposure and HLA in healthy donors. In the PCR, 60 Vbeta and 13 Jbeta primers were used. Original processing notes: Later analysis identified some 80 million unique TCR beta chains, about 10 million shared. Clones were read by immunoSEQ multiplex PCR, and TCRdb kept only the in-frame ones, dropping some. V and J calls and clone size are given by that table; D and trimming were obtained from the DNA. The sample contains 100,000 to 150,000 clones, 77% of which appear only once. The V gene's germline CDR1 is SGHRS and CDR2 YFSETQ. The CDR3 extends over 16 amino acids. V shed 1 base and J shed 3 bases, with 13 bases lying between them.

This receptor was identified in a woman aged 40-49 years in good health and CMV-seropositive. The sample consisted of PBMCs. The V call is TRBV5-1, the J call TRBJ2-2; perhaps TRBD1 as D (6 bases). The CDR3 DNA follows: TGCGCCAGCAGCTTGAGTGCAGGGGTCGACACCGGGGAGCTGTTTTTT. Translating gives CASSLSAGVDTGELFF.